The 28 T cell receptor beta chains reported below all come from one sample, sequenced in a study of blood T cell repertoires in COVID-19. Sequenced by immunoSEQ multiplex PCR; TCRdb stores in-frame clones only, minus some. The table records 350,000 to 450,000 clones, roughly nine tenths of them present only once. Sequencing used PBMCs or T cells enriched from blood (not recorded which). These receptor sequences come from a man between 25 and 39 years old who had recovered from COVID-19.

The chain has TRBV11-2 and TRBJ1-3; D remains ambiguous. The CDR3 is 15 amino acids. Trimming stripped 5 bases from V and 0 bases from J, with 11 bases between. Germline CDR1 SGHAT, CDR2 FQNNGV. This CDR3 reads CASSPLFSSGNTIYF. The CDR3, as DNA: TGTGCCAGCAGCCCACTTTTTAGCTCTGGAAACACCATATATTTT.

The chain carries TRBV7-2 and TRBJ2-1; D remains ambiguous. This CDR3 has 15 amino acids. Per the germline V gene, CDR1 is SGHTA and CDR2 is FQGNSA. Deletions cut 5 bases from V and 1 base from J, with 12 bases between. The CDR3 protein is CASSPSSSSYNEQFF. The CDR3 nucleotides are TGTGCCAGCAGCCCATCGTCTAGTTCCTACAATGAGCAGTTCTTC. The whole variable domain, remainder taken from reference TRBV7-2 and TRBJ2-1, is GAGVSQSPSNKVTEKGKDVELRCDPISGHTALYWYRQSLGQGLEFLIYFQGNSAPDKSGLPSDRFSAERTGGSVSTLTIQRTQQEDSAVYLCASSPSSSSYNEQFFGPGTRLTVL.

This clone was counted once. The V call is TRBV7-3, the J call TRBJ2-3, with D perhaps TRBD1 (5 bases). The CDR3 sequence is 15 residues long. The germline V gene has CDR1 SGHTA and CDR2 FQGTGA. Trimming stripped 0 bases from V and 2 bases from J, with 9 bases between. The CDR3 spells CASSLTQGYTDTQYF. The DNA of the CDR3 is TGTGCCAGCAGCTTAACGCAGGGCTACACAGATACGCAGTATTTT.

The V call is TRBV18, the J call TRBJ1-3; D remains ambiguous. V was cut by 0 bases and J by 0 bases, with 9 bases left in between. Germline V gene sequence: CDR1 KGHSH, CDR2 LQKENI. CDR3 length equals 16 residues. CDR3 region: CASSPPSRNSGNTIYF. CDR3 DNA: TGTGCCAGCTCACCACCAAGCAGGAACTCTGGAAACACCATATATTTT. The full variable domain, completed using reference TRBV18 and TRBJ1-3, is NAGVMQNPRHLVRRRGQEARLRCSPMKGHSHVYWYRQLPEEGLKFMVYLQKENIIDESGMPKERFSAEFPKEGPSILRIQQVVRGDSAAYFCASSPPSRNSGNTIYFGEGSWLTVV.

This rearrangement joins TRBV19 to TRBJ2-2; D not resolved. V was clipped by 3 bases and J by 6 bases, with 14 bases between them. CDR1 is LNHDA and CDR2 is SQIVND in the germline V gene (reference sequence). This CDR3 contains 15 residues. CDR3 in DNA: TGTGCCAGTAGTATTGGTTCACTCCTCGCCGGGGAGCTGTTTTTT. Translating it yields CASSIGSLLAGELFF.

This rearrangement joins TRBV12-3 or TRBV12-4 to TRBJ2-7; 7 nucleotides line up with TRBD1. Trimming took 10 bases from V and 5 from J; bases not matched to a gene: 8. The CDR3 is made up of 12 amino acids. DNA of the CDR3: TGTGCCACCCCGACAGGGCACGACGAGCAGTACTTC. Translating it yields CATPTGHDEQYF.

V gene TRBV7-9 combines with J gene TRBJ1-1; D is possibly TRBD1 (6 bases). CDR1 is SEHNR, CDR2 FQNEAQ, per germline (reference sequence). The V and J ends lost 1 base and 6 bases respectively, with 6 bases between them. The CDR3 totals 12 residues. The CDR3 sequence is CASSLGQAEAFF. The DNA of the CDR3 is TGTGCCAGCAGCTTAGGACAGGCTGAAGCTTTCTTT.

The V call is TRBV10-3, the J call TRBJ2-1, with D unclear. V lost 4 bases to trimming and J lost 10 bases, with 14 bases between them. Per the germline V gene, CDR1 is ENHRY and CDR2 is SYGVKD. This CDR3 contains 13 residues. The CDR3 region is CAISGFNDREQFF. CDR3 bases: TGTGCCATCAGTGGTTTTAACGATCGGGAGCAGTTCTTC.

J is TRBJ2-5 and V is TRBV5-1; tentative D call: TRBD2 (6 bases). Germline-derived CDR1 and CDR2 are SGHRS and YFSETQ. The CDR3 covers 16 residues. Trimming took 3 bases from V and 4 from J, leaving 19 bases between them. CDR3 nucleotide sequence: TGCGCCAGCAGCTCCTTCCGCGGGGCTAGAGGAGAGACCCAGTACTTC. Translated: CASSSFRGARGETQYF. Together with reference TRBV5-1 and TRBJ2-5, the CDR3 gives the full variable domain: KAGVTQTPRYLIKTRGQQVTLSCSPISGHRSVSWYQQTPGQGLQFLFEYFSETQRNKGNFPGRFSGRQFSNSRSEMNVSTLELGDSALYLCASSSFRGARGETQYFGPGTRLLVL.

The chain carries TRBV4-1 and TRBJ2-7; a weak D match, TRBD1 (5 bases). Germline values: CDR1 MGHRA, CDR2 YSYEKL. V gave up 5 bases and J gave up 2 bases, with 13 bases separating them. This CDR3 spans 14 amino acids. The CDR3 loop reads CASSVGLPAYEQYF. The CDR3 DNA reads TGCGCCAGCAGCGTGGGGCTACCGGCCTACGAGCAGTACTTC.

The CDR3 coding sequence is TGTGCCAGCAGTCCGAACTCCGGGACAGGGGGCAATGAGCAGTTCTTC. Encoded protein: CASSPNSGTGGNEQFF. The chain is built from TRBV6-4 and TRBJ2-1, with 11 bases lining up with TRBD1. The CDR3 runs 16 residues. Per germline, CDR1 MRHNA and CDR2 SNTAGT. Trimming removed 5 bases from V and 6 bases from J; junction bases left unmatched: 9.

The chain couples TRBV30 to TRBJ1-4; D gene ambiguous. The V gene's germline CDR1 is GTSNPN and CDR2 SVGIG (reference sequence). V was shortened by 5 bases and J by 0 bases, with 10 bases between the two germline ends. This CDR3 comprises 14 residues. The CDR3 nucleotides read TGTGCCTGGGGGAACGGAGCAACTAATGAAAAACTGTTTTTT. It translates to CAWGNGATNEKLFF. Using reference TRBV30 and TRBJ1-4 for the parts outside the CDR3, the full variable domain is SQTIHQWPATLVQPVGSPLSLECTVEGTSNPNLYWYRQAAGRGLQLLFYSVGIGQISSEVPQNLSASRPQDRQFILSSKKLLLSDSGFYLCAWGNGATNEKLFFGSGTQLSVL.

In this sample, this clone turned up once. V and J are TRBV4-1 and TRBJ2-7, with 7 positions matching TRBD2. Per germline, CDR1 MGHRA and CDR2 YSYEKL. V shed 0 bases and J 9 bases; nucleotides not matched to a gene: 8. The CDR3 covers 14 residues. The DNA of the CDR3 is TGCGCCAGCAGCCAAGATGGGGGGGGAACTATGCAGTACTTC. Its translation is CASSQDGGGTMQYF.

V and J are TRBV7-8 and TRBJ1-2; possibly TRBD1 for D (5 bases). V was cut by 2 bases and J by 2 bases, with 12 bases left in between. The CDR3 covers 15 residues. CDR1 and CDR2 from the germline V gene are SGHVS and FQNEAQ. The CDR3 nucleotides read TGTGCCAGCAGCTTAACTACAGGTTCCAACTATGGCTACACCTTC. Amino acid sequence: CASSLTTGSNYGYTF.

The chain uses TRBV9 and TRBJ1-3, with a tentative D call TRBD1 (5 bases). CDR1 SGDLS and CDR2 YYNGEE come from the germline V gene. The CDR3 sequence is 16 residues long. Deletions cut 3 bases from V and 0 bases from J, with 13 bases between. This CDR3 is CASSALPGDSGNTIYF. The CDR3 nucleotides are TGTGCCAGCAGCGCCCTCCCGGGGGACTCTGGAAACACCATATATTTT.

A note on this clone: The sample holds other DNA sequences that translate to the same CDR3. CDR3 sequence (DNA): TGTGCCAGCAGCGTAGCTCTGAACACTGAAGCTTTCTTT. Translation gives CASSVALNTEAFF. The chain links TRBV9 to TRBJ1-1, with D unresolved. This CDR3 is 13 amino acids long. The germline V and J ends were trimmed by 0 bases and 0 bases, with 3 bases remaining between them. Germline V gene data show CDR1 as SGDLS and CDR2 as YYNGEE.

Only a few counts were recorded for this clone. The chain recombines TRBV10-3 with TRBJ2-3; possibly TRBD2 for D (5 bases). Per the germline V gene, CDR1 is ENHRY and CDR2 is SYGVKD. The V gene lost 8 bases and the J gene lost 0 bases, with 18 bases spanning the gap. The CDR3 loop spans 16 amino acids. CDR3 coding DNA: TGTGCCATCGCTGGGAGAGGCGGAACTAGCACAGATACGCAGTATTTT. This encodes CAIAGRGGTSTDTQYF.

The J gene is TRBJ2-3, the V gene TRBV18; possibly TRBD2 for D (6 bases). V lost 3 bases, J lost 0 bases, and 10 bases lay in between. Germline CDR1 is KGHSH and CDR2 is LQKENI. This CDR3 has 15 amino acids. CDR3 protein: CASSPPGTSTDTQYF. CDR3 bases: TGTGCCAGCTCACCGCCGGGGACTAGCACAGATACGCAGTATTTT.

This chain uses TRBV12-3 or TRBV12-4 with TRBJ1-2; D remains ambiguous. This CDR3 is 13 amino acids long. V was clipped by 3 bases and J by 4 bases, with 9 bases between them. CDR3 amino acids: CASSFSGGYGYTF. CDR3 nucleotides: TGTGCCAGCAGTTTTTCAGGAGGCTATGGCTACACCTTC.

The chain couples TRBV10-1 to TRBJ2-5; TRBD2 aligns across 9 bases. V lost 3 bases and J lost 3; bases outside the gene matches: 8. Germline lookup yields CDR1 WNHNN and CDR2 SYGVQD (reference sequence). This CDR3 has 16 amino acids. The CDR3 DNA is TGCGCCAGCAGTGAATGGGCTAGCGGGGAAGAAGAGACCCAGTACTTC. Translating gives CASSEWASGEEETQYF.

The chain couples TRBV3-1 (or the pseudogene TRBV3-2) to TRBJ2-7, with 10 bases lining up with TRBD2. The V segment lost 0 bases and the J segment 4 bases; nucleotides outside the gene matches: 6. This CDR3 comprises 16 residues. The V gene's germline CDR1 is LGHDT and CDR2 YNNKEL (reference sequence). The CDR3 bases are TGTGCCAGCAGCCAAGATACCCTAGCGGGAGTGTACGAGCAGTACTTC. This sequence encodes CASSQDTLAGVYEQYF.

V is TRBV5-5 and J is TRBJ1-5; 8 nucleotides line up with TRBD1. Germline V CDR1 and CDR2: SGHKS, YYEKEE (reference sequence). V gave up 3 bases and J gave up 4 bases; unmatched junction bases: 3. There are 14 residues in the CDR3. The CDR3, as DNA: TGTGCCAGCAGCTATACAGGGGGTAATCAGCCCCAGCATTTT. Protein sequence: CASSYTGGNQPQHF.

The chain employs TRBV28 and TRBJ1-1; D may be TRBD1 (5 bases). With 5 bases removed from V and 1 base from J, the gap between germline ends came to 14 bases. The CDR3 runs to 15 residues. Germline V lookup: CDR1 MDHEN, CDR2 SYDVKM. CDR3 protein: CASSQGGVRNTEAFF. In nucleotides, the CDR3 is TGTGCCAGCAGTCAGGGAGGGGTGAGGAACACTGAAGCTTTCTTT.

The V gene is TRBV19, the J gene TRBJ1-3; D is undetermined. V lost 2 bases, J lost 6 bases, and 8 bases lay in between. From germline, CDR1 is LNHDA and CDR2 SQIVND (reference sequence). The CDR3 is 13 amino acids. CDR3 amino acids: CASSILTANTIYF. The CDR3 DNA reads as TGTGCCAGTAGTATATTAACAGCAAACACCATATATTTT.

The V and J genes are TRBV19 and TRBJ1-3, with TRBD1 matching 8 bases. V gave up 10 bases and J gave up 10 bases; unmatched junction bases: 12. The CDR3 covers 13 residues. Per the germline V gene, CDR1 is LNHDA and CDR2 is SQIVND (reference sequence). This CDR3 is CAITQDRVFTIYF. The CDR3 DNA sequence: TGTGCCATCACACAGGACAGGGTTTTTACCATATATTTT.

This rearrangement joins TRBV27 to TRBJ2-5, with unresolved D. The length of the CDR3 is 13 residues. V lost 6 bases, J lost 3 bases, and 11 bases lay in between. Germline CDR1 reads MNHEY; CDR2 reads SMNVEV (reference sequence). CDR3 bases: TGTGCCAGCAGCACTACTCCAAAAGAGACCCAGTACTTC. Protein: CASSTTPKETQYF.

This rearrangement joins TRBV5-4 to TRBJ1-1; no firm D call. Trimming took off 0 bases at V and 3 bases at J, with 12 bases between the two ends. Germline CDR1 reads SGHNT; CDR2 reads YYREEE (reference sequence). CDR3 length equals 15 residues. This CDR3 reads CASSLATGLDTEAFF. The DNA of the CDR3 is TGTGCCAGCAGCTTGGCCACCGGACTCGACACTGAAGCTTTCTTT.

The chain is built from TRBV11-2 and TRBJ1-1; 7 bases are shared with TRBD1. With V trimmed by 3 bases and J by 1 base, 2 bases remained unmatched. This CDR3 is 14 amino acids long. Germline assignment: CDR1 SGHAT and CDR2 FQNNGV. DNA for the CDR3: TGTGCCAGCAGCTTCTACAGGGGGAACACTGAAGCTTTCTTT. Its translation: CASSFYRGNTEAFF.